These 7 T cell receptor beta chains were all obtained from the same sample, sequenced in a study of cytomegalovirus exposure and HLA in healthy donors. Primers: 60 Vbeta forward and 13 Jbeta reverse. Generated by immunoSEQ multiplex PCR, the TCRdb table keeps only in-frame clones and is missing some. The record lists around 70,000 clones, of which the ten most abundant hold approximately 1.6%. The sequenced sample consisted of PBMCs. The receptors derive from a woman aged 25-40 years in good health and CMV-seronegative.

J is TRBJ2-7 and V is TRBV10-3, with TRBD1 matching over 8 bases. CDR1 is ENHRY and CDR2 is SYGVKD in the germline V gene. The CDR3 consists of 14 residues. V lost 6 bases and J lost 5; bases outside the gene matches: 9. CDR3 nucleotide sequence: TGTGCCATCAGGGGGACAGGTGGCTTGAACGAGCAGTACTTC. Translating gives CAIRGTGGLNEQYF.

Points on this clone: One end of the junction does not line up with germline, which may come from a read error. The chain links TRBV4-1 to TRBJ1-1; D might be TRBD1 (6 bases). The germline V gene encodes CDR1 MGHRA and CDR2 YSYEKL. This CDR3 has 14 residues. CDR3: CASSQVSRDTEDFF. DNA of the CDR3: TGCGCCAGCAGCCAAGTGTCCAGGGACACTGAAGATTTCTTT.

This chain connects TRBV6-5 to TRBJ2-7; weak D call: TRBD1 (7 bases). Germline V gene sequence: CDR1 MNHEY, CDR2 SVGAGI. Trimming removed 0 bases at V and 7 bases at J, with 13 bases between. The CDR3 consists of 14 residues. CDR3 loop: CASSYSEGAREQYF. Written as DNA, the CDR3 is TGTGCCAGCAGTTACTCGGAGGGGGCAAGGGAGCAGTACTTC.

The chain couples TRBV18 to TRBJ2-7; 10 bases fit TRBD1. This CDR3 has 14 residues. The V gene's germline CDR1 is KGHSH and CDR2 LQKENI. Losses at the gene ends were 6 bases for V and 2 bases for J; bases not matched to a gene: 4. CDR3: CASSGQGGPYEQYF. The CDR3 DNA sequence: TGTGCCAGCTCCGGACAGGGGGGTCCCTACGAGCAGTACTTC.

This chain uses TRBV13 with TRBJ2-5, with no clear D. The DNA end favors TRBJ2-7, so the J call may be wrong. The germline CDR1 and CDR2 sequences are PRHDT and FYEKMQ (reference sequence). The CDR3 contains 12 residues. The chain's CDR3 is CASSLPAGEQYF. The DNA of the CDR3 is TGTGCCAGCAGCTTACCCGCAGGCGAGCAGTACTTC.

This rearrangement joins TRBV4-1 to TRBJ1-1; D is possibly TRBD1 (5 bases). The CDR3 has 14 residues. V dropped 6 bases and J dropped 7 bases, with 18 bases sitting between them. The germline V gene encodes CDR1 MGHRA and CDR2 YSYEKL. As DNA, the CDR3 is TGCGCCAGCAGTCCCAGTGGGGGGATGAGTGAAGCTTTCTTT. Translating gives CASSPSGGMSEAFF.

The chain has TRBV29-1 and TRBJ2-2; 10 bases are a match to TRBD1. CDR1 and CDR2 from the germline V gene are SQVTM and ANQGSEA. The CDR3 is 15 amino acids. Losses at the gene ends were 6 bases for V and 5 bases for J; bases not matched to a gene: 9. The CDR3 here is CSVWTGGMETGELFF. The DNA of the CDR3 is TGCAGCGTATGGACAGGGGGGATGGAGACCGGGGAGCTGTTTTTT.